Listed below are T cell receptor beta chains from one sample, sequenced in a study of OX40 agonist ivuxolimab in advanced cancers. Assay used: immunoSEQ multiplex PCR; TCRdb lists only in-frame clones, some missing. The sample lists tens of thousands of clones, over 75% occurring once. The sequencing used CD4+ or CD8+ T cells sorted from blood, collected in a trial of the OX40 agonist ivuxolimab. Receptors originate from an adult with an advanced solid tumor such as melanoma, head and neck, liver or kidney cancer. CDR3s include the opening cysteine and the closing phenylalanine or tryptophan. The D gene is left open where the match is weak. Clone size is not always given. Where it is, it says once, few, many or a class for expanded clones.

j_gene,d_gene,abundance,v_gene,CDR3aa,CDR3nt
TRBJ2-7,NA,NA,TRBV5-1,CASSSLQGAEQYF,TGCGCCAGCAGCTCGTTACAGGGTGCGGAGCAGTACTTC
TRBJ2-7,NA,NA,TRBV7-9,CASSISGSDYEQYF,TGTGCCAGCAGCATAAGCGGGTCGGACTACGAGCAGTACTTC
TRBJ1-6,TRBD1,NA,TRBV6-6,CASSTQGSNSPLHF,TGTGCCAGCAGTACACAGGGGTCTAATTCACCCCTCCACTTT
TRBJ1-5,NA,NA,TRBV7-8,CASSLAHRVSNQPQHF,TGTGCCAGCAGCTTAGCCCACAGGGTTAGCAATCAGCCCCAGCATTTT
TRBJ1-2,NA,NA,TRBV6-6,CASSRLYTNYGYTF,TGTGCCAGCAGCCGACTATATACTAACTATGGCTACACCTTC
TRBJ2-1,NA,NA,TRBV18,CASSLSLTYNEQFF,TGTGCCAGCTCACTGTCCCTCACCTACAATGAGCAGTTCTTC
TRBJ2-7,TRBD1,NA,TRBV11-2,CASSLGRGTGGDEQYF,TGTGCCAGCAGCTTAGGCCGTGGGACAGGGGGAGACGAGCAGTACTTC
TRBJ1-5,NA,NA,TRBV25-1,CASSQKGPVNQPQHF,TGTGCCAGCAGCCAAAAGGGACCGGTCAATCAGCCCCAGCATTTT
TRBJ1-1,NA,few,TRBV28,CASRATGNTEAFF,TGTGCCAGCAGAGCGACAGGAAACACTGAAGCTTTCTTT
TRBJ1-1,NA,NA,TRBV10-3,CAISVGGDVSEAFF,TGTGCCATCAGTGTGGGGGGAGACGTCTCTGAAGCTTTCTTT
TRBJ1-2,NA,NA,TRBV28,CASSRPWGEGYTF,TGTGCCAGCAGTCGACCTTGGGGCGAGGGCTACACCTTC
TRBJ2-5,TRBD2,NA,TRBV7-3,CASSLAGGDQETQYF,TGTGCCAGCAGCTTAGCGGGAGGGGATCAAGAGACCCAGTACTTC
TRBJ2-5,TRBD2,NA,TRBV7-2,CASSRGASGRVDETQYF,TGTGCCAGCAGCAGAGGGGCTAGCGGGAGGGTTGACGAGACCCAGTACTTC
TRBJ2-1,TRBD2,NA,TRBV5-4,CASKDTSGPYNEQFF,TGTGCCAGCAAAGACACTAGCGGTCCTTACAATGAGCAGTTCTTC
TRBJ1-4,NA,NA,TRBV5-8,CASSLLRPNEKLFF,TGTGCCAGCAGCTTGCTACGGCCCAATGAAAAACTGTTTTTT
TRBJ2-5,NA,NA,TRBV6-1,CASSERAEGRETQYF,TGTGCCAGCAGTGAACGGGCCGAGGGGAGAGAGACCCAGTACTTC
TRBJ2-7,TRBD2,NA,TRBV7-2,CASSVGLVWPYEQYF,TGTGCCAGCAGCGTGGGACTAGTATGGCCCTACGAGCAGTACTTC
TRBJ2-5,TRBD2,NA,TRBV10-3,CAISAQRGGGETQYF,TGTGCCATCAGTGCCCAGCGGGGTGGTGGGGAGACCCAGTACTTC
TRBJ1-2,TRBD1,NA,TRBV13,CASRRTGGLLGYTF,TGTGCCAGCAGGCGGACAGGGGGCTTACTTGGCTACACCTTC
TRBJ1-6,NA,NA,TRBV7-9,CASSLGQVDSPLHF,TGTGCCAGCAGCTTGGGGCAGGTCGATTCACCCCTCCACTTT